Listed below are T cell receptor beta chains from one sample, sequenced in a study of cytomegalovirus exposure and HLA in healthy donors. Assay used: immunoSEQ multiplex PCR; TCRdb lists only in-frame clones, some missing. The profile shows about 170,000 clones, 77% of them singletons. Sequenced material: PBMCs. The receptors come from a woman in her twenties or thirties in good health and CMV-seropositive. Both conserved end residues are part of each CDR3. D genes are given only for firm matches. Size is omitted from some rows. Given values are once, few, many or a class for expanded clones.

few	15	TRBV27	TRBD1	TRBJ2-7	TGTGCCAGCAGTGGTCAGGGGGCGGTAGCTCCGGAGCAGTACTTC	CASSGQGAVAPEQYF
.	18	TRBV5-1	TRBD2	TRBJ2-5	TGCGCCAGCAGCTGGGGGCGGGCTAGCGGGAGTTTAACGGAGACCCAGTACTTC	CASSWGRASGSLTETQYF
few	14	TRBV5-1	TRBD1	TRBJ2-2	TGCGCCAGCAGCGAAGGGGGCGGCACCGGGGAGCTGTTTTTT	CASSEGGGTGELFF
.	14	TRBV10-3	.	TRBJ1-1	TGTGCCATCAGTGAAGGACTCCTGAACACTGAAGCTTTCTTT	CAISEGLLNTEAFF
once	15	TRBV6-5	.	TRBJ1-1	TGTGCCAGCACCCCGTTTGCGGTTCAGAATATAGAAGCTTTCTTT	CASTPFAVQNIEAFF
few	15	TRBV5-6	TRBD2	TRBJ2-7	TGTGCCAGCAGCCGGCCTCTAGCGGGTAACTACGAGCAGTACTTC	CASSRPLAGNYEQYF
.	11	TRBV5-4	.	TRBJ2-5	TGTGCCAGCAGCTTCGGGGAGACCCAGTACTTC	CASSFGETQYF
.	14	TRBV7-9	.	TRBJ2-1	TGTGCCAGCAGCCCCCCGGGGGTTAGCGATGAGCAGTTCTTC	CASSPPGVSDEQFF
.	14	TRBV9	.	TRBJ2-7	TGTGCCAGCAGCGCAATAGGGACATCCTACGAGCAGTACTTC	CASSAIGTSYEQYF
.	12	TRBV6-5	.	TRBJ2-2	TGTGCCAGCAGGACCGGGACCGGGGAGCTGTTTTTT	CASRTGTGELFF
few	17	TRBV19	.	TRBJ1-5	TGTGCCAGTAGTCCACGGCCTTCAGGGGTCAGCAATCAGCCCCAGCATTTT	CASSPRPSGVSNQPQHF
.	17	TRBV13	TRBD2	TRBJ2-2	TGTGCCAGCCACGGATGGGCGGGAGGTGTGAACACCGGGGAGCTGTTTTTT	CASHGWAGGVNTGELFF
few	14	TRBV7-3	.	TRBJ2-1	TGTGCCAGCAGCGTGACAGTTGCCTACAATGAGCAGTTCTTC	CASSVTVAYNEQFF
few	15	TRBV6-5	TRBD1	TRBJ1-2	TGTGCCAGCAGTTACTCGACAGGGGGGGACTATGGCTACACCTTC	CASSYSTGGDYGYTF
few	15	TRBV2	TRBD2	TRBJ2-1	TGTGCCAGCGGATTCCTAGCGGGAGTGGATAATGAGCAGTTCTTC	CASGFLAGVDNEQFF
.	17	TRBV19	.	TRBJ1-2	TGTGCCAGTAGTCCCATCCGCCCCGGGACTTCTAACTATGGCTACACCTTC	CASSPIRPGTSNYGYTF
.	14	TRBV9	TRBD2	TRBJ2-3	TGTGCCAGCGGCGGCGGGGGGCCCACAGATACGCAGTATTTT	CASGGGGPTDTQYF
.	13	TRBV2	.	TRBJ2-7	TGTGCCAGCACCGGTCAGGGAACCTACGAGCAGTACTTC	CASTGQGTYEQYF
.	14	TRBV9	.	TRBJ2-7	TGTGCCAGCAGCCCCAGTACCCTCAGCGGCGAGCAGTACTTC	CASSPSTLSGEQYF
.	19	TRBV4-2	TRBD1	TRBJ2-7	TGTGCCAGCAGCCAAGATCAAGACAGGGCCAGGAGGAGTGACTACGAGCAGTACTTC	CASSQDQDRARRSDYEQYF
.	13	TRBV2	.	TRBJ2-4	TGTGCCAGCAAAGGGACTGATGCAAACATTCAGTACTTC	CASKGTDANIQYF
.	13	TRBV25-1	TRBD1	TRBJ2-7	TGTGCCAGCAGTTTGGCAGGGGGCTACGAGCAGTACTTC	CASSLAGGYEQYF
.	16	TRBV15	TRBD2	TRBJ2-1	TGTGCCACCAGCCCTTGGCGGGAGGGGTCCTACAATGAGCAGTTCTTC	CATSPWREGSYNEQFF
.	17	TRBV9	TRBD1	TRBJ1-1	TGTGCCAGCAGCGTAGTGGGTGCAGGGGGCCTAAACACTGAAGCTTTCTTT	CASSVVGAGGLNTEAFF